These 5 T cell receptor beta chains share one sample of origin, sequenced in a study of cytomegalovirus exposure and HLA in healthy donors. The PCR made use of 60 Vbeta and 13 Jbeta primers. TCRdb's table, derived via immunoSEQ multiplex PCR, lists solely in-frame clones and lacks some. The sample has 150,000 or so clones, about three quarters seen once. Sequencing input: PBMCs. The receptor source for this set is a middle-aged woman in good health and CMV-seronegative.

The chain carries TRBV29-1 and TRBJ2-3, with TRBD2 identical over 8 bases. Germline V gene sequence: CDR1 SQVTM, CDR2 ANQGSEA. Trimming cost V 3 bases and J 5 bases; bases outside gene matches: 4. The CDR3 extends over 13 amino acids. The CDR3, as DNA: TGCAGCGTTGACGGGGGGGCCGGAGATACGCAGTATTTT. Its protein is CSVDGGAGDTQYF.

The chain links TRBV12-5 to TRBJ1-1, with 10 bases lining up with TRBD1. CDR3 length: 15 amino acids. V was clipped by 3 bases and J by 1 base; unmatched bases: 2. Germline V gene data show CDR1 as LGHNT and CDR2 as FRNRAP. In DNA, the CDR3 is TGTGCTAGTGGTTTAGGGACAGGGGCGAACACTGAAGCTTTCTTT. This gives the protein CASGLGTGANTEAFF.

This chain uses TRBV6-5 with TRBJ1-2; 8 bases agree with TRBD1. This CDR3 comprises 14 residues. Per germline, CDR1 MNHEY and CDR2 SVGAGI. After removal of 0 bases from V and 8 bases from J, the junction contained 5 bases not matched to a gene. The CDR3 sequence is CASSYSGQGGGYTF. The CDR3, as DNA: TGTGCCAGCAGTTACTCCGGACAGGGTGGAGGCTACACCTTC.

The V call is TRBV7-2, the J call TRBJ2-7, with 7 bases fitting TRBD2. The ends lost 5 bases at V and 0 bases at J; junction bases unmatched: 4. The germline CDR1 and CDR2 sequences are SGHTA and FQGNSA. The CDR3 has 14 residues. The CDR3 here is CASSPRTSSYEQYF. The CDR3 DNA follows: TGTGCCAGCAGCCCCCGGACTAGCTCCTACGAGCAGTACTTC.

V and J are TRBV13 and TRBJ1-1; 7 bases are shared with TRBD1. The CDR3 extends over 14 amino acids. Germline CDR1 PRHDT, CDR2 FYEKMQ (reference sequence). The V segment lost 7 bases and the J segment 0 bases; nucleotides outside the gene matches: 5. The CDR3 DNA sequence: TGTGCCAGCACCGGGGACAGAATGAACACTGAAGCTTTCTTT. This gives the protein CASTGDRMNTEAFF.